The source of this TCR beta chain is a study of shared clonotypes between healthy human individuals (dated by TCRdb to about 2020). About the study as a whole: The cohort comprised a couple of women and a few men aged 18 to 49 years. For each donor, CD4 naive and CD4 memory were each given three plates, CD8 naive was given two plates, and CD8 memory was given one plate. The study deeply sequenced blood TCR repertoires of five healthy adults to estimate repertoire size and the extent of clonotype sharing between individuals. To increase sequencing depth and limit assay-specific biases, different laboratories used diverse techniques to prepare libraries and sequence TCR repertoires. Per donor, leukapheresis produced somewhere between about 0.85 and 9.5 billion PBMCs. Findings and caveats that apply to the study as a whole: Based on pairwise subsampling, the degree of clonotype sharing among donors was expected to be affected by sequencing depth. Sampling was limited to blood, and TCR repertoires in tissue likely differ from TCR repertoires in blood. Clonotypes shared by all four sorted-subset donors showed higher generation probabilities than non-shared clonotypes. Because the study included only a small number of donors, the genetic and exposure-history diversity represented was limited. When several donors were compared, the shared fraction of clonotypes was about 5% for naive CD4, less than 4% for naive CD8, 2.3% for memory CD4, and 0.35% to 0.4% for memory CD8. Even with the large sequencing depth, rarefaction of the sorted-subset datasets indicated that sequencing was incomplete. Estimated clonotype richness was generally larger for naive than for memory subsets.

Healthy HIV-negative adults with no recently reported acute infections or vaccinations were included as donors. Only Caucasian adults living in Nashville, Tennessee, USA were represented among the donors. CD4+ T cells were enriched by magnetic negative selection; naive cells were then positively selected on CD45RA, and the negative fraction formed the memory subset. Blood was obtained by leukapheresis, after which PBMCs were separated by Ficoll-Histopaque density gradient centrifugation and cryopreserved in liquid nitrogen vapor phase. Purity and quantity of every magnetically sorted T cell population were checked by analytical flow cytometry. Each sorted fraction had its genomic DNA isolated and then quantified by UV absorbance on a Nanodrop 2000c. Of note for this clone: Its cognate antigen has yet to be identified. Per-base quality was not reported, and no clone a single base away is much larger than it.

V loses 6 bases, J loses 7 bases, and the germline ends lie 11 bases apart. CDR1 MDHEN and CDR2 SYDVKM were looked up in the germline V gene. The CDR3 numbers 12 residues from cysteine through phenylalanine. The CDR3 DNA has 36 bases and is translated from base 1. Using the deep immunoSEQ assay, TCR CDR3 regions were amplified from genomic DNA by multiplex PCR. Genomic DNA extracted from each cell subset was distributed evenly over all wells of several immunoSEQ 96-well plates, and each plate served as one replicate. Each replicate PCR for sorted subsets received roughly 0.2 ug genomic DNA, equal to about 30,000 T cell genomes. The purified libraries were quantified using a Qubit 3.0 fluorometer, sized with a Bioanalyzer 2100, and then quantified again using the KAPA Library Quantification kit. Every immunoSEQ 96-well plate was sequenced on a separate single-read 150-cycle Illumina NextSeq 550 flow cell. In the original analysis: Because only junctional sequences without quality scores were contained in the immunoSEQ output, filtering matching that applied to full-length reads could not be performed. Sequences were annotated with PyIR, a Python wrapper for IgBLAST v1.9, using IMGT germline references to assign V/J genes and CDR3. Any read was removed if the V/J assignment was weak (E-value above 1e-6), the CDR3 was missing, or the read contained stop codons, out-of-frame junctions, or ambiguous translated residues. V3J clonotypes were defined as sequences sharing the same inferred V gene, J gene, and CDR3 amino acid sequence. Percentage overlap between repertoires was calculated by dividing the number of shared unique clonotypes by the size of the smaller repertoire. Three approaches were used to assess repertoire richness: RTK rarefaction, the Chao1 estimator, and Recon v2.1 estimates of unobserved clonotypes. Generation probabilities were computed with OLGA for all TCRbeta clonotypes obtained by the gDNA method from a few donors. The source is immuneACCESS, and TCRdb retained only in-frame sequences with V and J called. Part of the clones is not carried over; for the studies checked, unresolved V genes explain less than half of this, and the remainder is unexplained. The V and J calls and clone size were taken over from that table, and D and trimming were inferred from the DNA. The sample profile shows some 2,400,000 clones; around 95% of them were found once. The ten largest clones add up to 0.1% to 0.15% of the sample.

This sequence was found in a man aged 18 to 30 in good health. The sequencing input was naive CD4+ T cells sorted from blood. Per the publication, the cell subset or site label means: CD45RA+ positively selected. Recombination joined TRBV28 with TRBJ2-3, with the D segment identity uncertain. The nucleotides read TGTGCCAGCAGGCTGGGCCCGAATACGCAGTATTTT. Its translation is CASRLGPNTQYF.